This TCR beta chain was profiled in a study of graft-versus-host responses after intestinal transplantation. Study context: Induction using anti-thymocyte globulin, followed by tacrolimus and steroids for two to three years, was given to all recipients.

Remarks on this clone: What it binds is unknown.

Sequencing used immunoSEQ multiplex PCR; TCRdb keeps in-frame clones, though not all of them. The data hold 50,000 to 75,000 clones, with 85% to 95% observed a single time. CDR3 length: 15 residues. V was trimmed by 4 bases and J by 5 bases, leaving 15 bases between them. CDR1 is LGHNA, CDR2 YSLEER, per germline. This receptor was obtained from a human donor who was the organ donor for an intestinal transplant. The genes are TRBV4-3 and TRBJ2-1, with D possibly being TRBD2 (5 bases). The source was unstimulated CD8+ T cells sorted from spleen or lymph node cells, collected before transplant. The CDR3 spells CASSLWRLIHNEQFF. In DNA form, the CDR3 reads TGCGCCAGCAGCCTCTGGAGGCTAATCCACAATGAGCAGTTCTTC.